The 32 T cell receptor beta chains given below trace back to one sample, sequenced in a study of human T cells and chemical hapten exposure (dated by TCRdb to about 2021). Unfractionated whole blood was collected in Tempus Blood RNA tubes, and total RNA was extracted from that blood. Libraries were built with 5' RACE. Sequencing took place on an Illumina MiSeq. TCRdb cleaned the public reads at Q25 with fastp, built clones with MiXCR and kept in-frame beta chains. Entries are consolidated by CDR3 protein sequence, retaining the most common genes and DNA. Recorded for this sample are tens of thousands of distinct CDR3 sequences; approximately 8% of them occurred a single time. About 2.2% of the sample is held by the ten biggest clonotypes. The source is a male donor in good health.

Ten or more counts support this clonotype. This chain links TRBV11-2 with TRBJ2-3, with TRBD1 as a possible D gene (5 bases). Germline CDR1 SGHAT, CDR2 FQNNGV. The CDR3 consists of 13 residues. Trimming removed 6 bases from V and 4 bases from J, with 11 bases in between. The chain's CDR3 is CASRFREADTQYF. Written as DNA, the CDR3 is TGTGCCAGCAGGTTCAGGGAAGCAGATACGCAGTATTTT.

The rearrangement uses TRBV6-2 or TRBV6-3 and TRBJ2-3, with D perhaps matching TRBD2 (6 bases). CDR3 length equals 14 residues. V shed 7 bases and J shed 2 bases, with 13 bases lying between them. Germline CDR1 and CDR2: MNHEY and SVGEGT. The CDR3 loop is CASINWRDTDTQYF. The DNA for the CDR3 is TGTGCCAGCATCAACTGGAGGGACACAGATACGCAGTATTTT.

This clonotype was seen only once. This chain joins TRBV6-2 or TRBV6-3 and TRBJ1-2; D gene ambiguous. Trimming removed 7 bases at V and 0 bases at J, with 12 bases between. The CDR3 covers 14 residues. Germline V CDR1 and CDR2: MNHEY, SVGEGT. CDR3: CASTLAGANYGYTF. The CDR3 DNA reads as TGTGCCAGCACCCTTGCGGGAGCTAACTATGGCTACACCTTC.

The chain couples TRBV4-1 to TRBJ1-1; 11 bases align to TRBD1. Germline values: CDR1 MGHRA, CDR2 YSYEKL. The CDR3 spans 19 residues. V gave up 0 bases and J gave up 1 base; unmatched junction bases: 10. For the CDR3, the DNA is TGCGCCAGCAGCCAAGAACGAGTGGACAGGGGGCGCCGGAACACTGAAGCTTTCTTT. Translating gives CASSQERVDRGRRNTEAFF.

The V gene is TRBV4-3, the J gene TRBJ2-2; TRBD1 is a possible D gene (5 bases). V lost 0 bases and J lost 6, with 8 bases in between. The CDR3 length is 14 residues. Germline lookup yields CDR1 LGHNA and CDR2 YSLEER. CDR3 DNA sequence: TGCGCCAGCAGCCAAGACAGGGATGCCGGGGAGCTGTTTTTT. Encoded protein: CASSQDRDAGELFF.

This clonotype was seen a few times. The rearrangement links TRBV12-3 or TRBV12-4 to TRBJ1-4; 7 bases agree with TRBD1. The V gene end was trimmed by 5 bases and the J gene end by 0 bases; junction bases not matched to a gene: 3. The CDR3 spans 15 residues. The CDR3 loop reads CASSAGTATNEKLFF. CDR3 DNA sequence: TGTGCCAGCAGTGCCGGGACAGCAACTAATGAAAAACTGTTTTTT.

This clonotype was recorded at least ten times. The J gene is TRBJ2-1, the V gene TRBV6-6; 9 bases line up with TRBD2. This CDR3 is built from 16 residues. The germline gives CDR1 MNHNY, CDR2 SVGAGI (reference sequence). V shed 4 bases, J shed 10 bases, and the junction held 14 bases outside the gene matches. CDR3 region: CASSSRAGLAEREQFF. The CDR3 DNA reads TGTGCCAGCAGTTCCCGGGCGGGACTAGCCGAGAGGGAGCAGTTCTTC.

The chain recombines TRBV30 with TRBJ1-1; D is unresolved. The length of the CDR3 is 14 residues. V was clipped by 2 bases and J by 1 base, with 11 bases between them. Germline CDR1 reads GTSNPN; CDR2 reads SVGIG (reference sequence). The CDR3 DNA is TGTGCCTGGAGTCCACGTCGAGAGAACACTGAAGCTTTCTTT. Amino acids: CAWSPRRENTEAFF.

This clonotype was counted only a few times. V gene TRBV6-1 combines with J gene TRBJ1-5; D is perhaps TRBD1 (5 bases). Germline CDR1 reads MNHNS; CDR2 reads SASEGT. Trimming took 8 bases from V and 1 from J, leaving 21 bases between them. The CDR3 is 17 residues long. The CDR3 loop is CASDGAGTTRSNQPQHF. The DNA of the CDR3 is TGTGCCAGCGACGGGGCAGGAACTACACGCAGCAATCAGCCCCAGCATTTT.

The table lists this clonotype with many counts. The chain carries TRBV4-2 and TRBJ2-1, with a tentative D call TRBD2 (7 bases). The CDR3 covers 16 residues. Germline V gene data show CDR1 as LGHNA and CDR2 as YNFKEQ. The V end lost 3 bases, the J end lost 10 bases, and 22 bases lay between the germline ends. The CDR3 loop reads CASSQEGGVPNGEQFF. CDR3 in DNA: TGTGCCAGCAGCCAGGAGGGGGGGGTTCCGAATGGGGAGCAGTTCTTC.

V is TRBV3-1 and J is TRBJ2-5; TRBD1 matches at 7 bases. This CDR3 is 15 amino acids long. Germline V gene data show CDR1 as LGHDT and CDR2 as YNNKEL (reference sequence). V shed 3 bases, J shed 2 bases, and the junction held 6 bases outside the gene matches. The CDR3 loop is CASSHLTGNQETQYF. CDR3 coding DNA: TGTGCCAGCAGCCATCTGACAGGGAATCAAGAGACCCAGTACTTC.

This clonotype was seen many times. The genes are TRBV14 and TRBJ2-3; D remains ambiguous. V dropped 6 bases and J dropped 2 bases, with 9 bases sitting between them. The germline V gene has CDR1 SGHDN and CDR2 FVKESK. This CDR3 comprises 13 residues. CDR3: CASRHTNTDTQYF. CDR3 nucleotides: TGTGCCAGCAGACACACTAACACAGATACGCAGTATTTT.

This chain uses TRBV4-3 with TRBJ1-1; no clear D. V lost 1 base and J 3 bases, leaving 12 bases between the germline ends. Germline CDR1 is LGHNA and CDR2 is YSLEER. The CDR3 has 15 amino acids. The CDR3 region has the DNA TGCGCCAGCAGCCAAGGGAACCCCCGGGACACTGAAGCTTTCTTT. The encoded protein is CASSQGNPRDTEAFF.

The chain employs TRBV6-5 and TRBJ2-3; TRBD2 matches 8 bases. Germline V gene sequence: CDR1 MNHEY, CDR2 SVGAGI. The CDR3 loop spans 15 amino acids. V lost 0 bases, J lost 7 bases, and 6 bases stayed unmatched. The chain's CDR3 is CASSYSRAGVYTQYF. CDR3 bases: TGTGCCAGCAGTTACTCGAGAGCGGGGGTGTATACGCAGTATTTT.

The rearrangement uses TRBV4-2 and TRBJ2-1; 8 nucleotides match TRBD2. The ends lost 0 bases at V and 0 bases at J; junction bases unmatched: 7. The germline gives CDR1 LGHNA, CDR2 YNFKEQ. The CDR3 length is 18 residues. CDR3 residues: CASSQDGGGLGSYNEQFF. Written as DNA, the CDR3 is TGTGCCAGCAGCCAAGACGGGGGGGGCCTAGGCTCCTACAATGAGCAGTTCTTC.

This clonotype was detected many times. The chain links TRBV6-2 or TRBV6-3 to TRBJ1-2; 8 bases match TRBD1. Trimming at V came to 5 bases and at J to 4 bases, leaving 9 bases not matched to a gene. Per germline, CDR1 MNHEY and CDR2 SVGEGT. This CDR3 spans 15 amino acids. CDR3 nucleotide sequence: TGTGCCAGCAGTCAATCGACAGGGGAGAGCTATGGCTACACCTTC. Translating it yields CASSQSTGESYGYTF.

This clonotype was detected only a few times. The chain's CDR3 is CSARTSGSRDTQYF. CDR3 sequence (DNA): TGCAGTGCCCGGACTAGCGGGAGTCGTGATACGCAGTATTTT. The chain uses TRBV20-1 and TRBJ2-3; 13 bases line up with TRBD2. CDR3 length: 14 residues. The V and J ends lost 6 bases and 6 bases, in that order; junction bases with no gene match: 6. Germline loops: CDR1 DFQATT, CDR2 SNEGSKA (reference sequence).

This chain connects TRBV6-2 or TRBV6-3 to TRBJ1-2; D gene ambiguous. V was clipped by 2 bases and J by 0 bases, with 19 bases between them. This CDR3 contains 18 residues. CDR1 is MNHEY, CDR2 SVGEGT, per germline. The CDR3 is CASSYRSTGPTSNYGYTF. The CDR3 DNA follows: TGTGCCAGCAGTTACCGATCAACGGGCCCGACGTCTAACTATGGCTACACCTTC.

This clonotype was observed at least ten times. The V gene is TRBV28, the J gene TRBJ1-1, with D perhaps TRBD1 (5 bases). V was shortened by 4 bases and J by 6 bases, with 18 bases between the two germline ends. There are 15 residues in the CDR3. The V gene's germline CDR1 is MDHEN and CDR2 SYDVKM. CDR3 DNA: TGTGCCAGCAGTTCCCCTGCAGGGTGGGCTCCTGAAGCTTTCTTT. It is translated as CASSSPAGWAPEAFF.

CDR3 region: CASSLGQGVDEQFF. For the CDR3, the DNA is TGTGCCAGCAGCCTAGGACAGGGCGTCGATGAGCAGTTCTTC. The chain uses TRBV14 and TRBJ2-1; 8 bases map to TRBD1. The trim removed 4 bases at V and 8 bases at J, leaving 7 bases unmatched. There are 14 residues in the CDR3. Per germline, CDR1 SGHDN and CDR2 FVKESK.

J is TRBJ2-1 and V is TRBV7-2, with D maybe TRBD1 (6 bases). There are 16 residues in the CDR3. The V end was cut by 5 bases, the J end by 2 bases, with 16 bases between. Germline values: CDR1 SGHTA, CDR2 FQGNSA. The CDR3 is CASSARTVTPYNEQFF. In nucleotides, the CDR3 is TGTGCCAGCAGCGCCCGGACAGTAACCCCCTACAATGAGCAGTTCTTC.

This clonotype occurred many times. The gene calls are TRBV7-2 and TRBJ2-5; D remains ambiguous. Per germline, CDR1 SGHTA and CDR2 FQGNSA. Trimming left V 4 bases short and J 1 base short, with 16 bases between. The CDR3 length is 16 residues. CDR3 nucleotide sequence: TGTGCCAGCAGCTCACCCAATCCCCGGAGCCAAGAGACCCAGTACTTC. Residues: CASSSPNPRSQETQYF.

The chain combines TRBV4-3 with TRBJ2-1; the D gene is possibly TRBD2 (6 bases). V was shortened by 1 base and J by 6 bases, with 13 bases between the two germline ends. Germline CDR1 and CDR2: LGHNA and YSLEER. The CDR3 loop spans 15 amino acids. CDR3 DNA: TGCGCCAGCAGCCAAGCCTCGGGACTGCTCAATGAGCAGTTCTTC. Translating it yields CASSQASGLLNEQFF.

This clonotype occurred many times. V is TRBV6-2 or TRBV6-3 and J is TRBJ2-1, with a weak D call TRBD1 (5 bases). The CDR3 is 11 amino acids. Germline V gives CDR1 MNHEY, CDR2 SVGEGT. With 7 bases removed from V and 10 bases from J, the gap between germline ends came to 11 bases. Here the CDR3 DNA reads TGTGCCAGCACCCAGGGCGTAGAGCAGTTCTTC. This gives the protein CASTQGVEQFF.

This chain connects TRBV6-1 to TRBJ2-3, with D hard to call. Germline V CDR1 and CDR2: MNHNS, SASEGT. This CDR3 spans 16 amino acids. Between the trimmed V and J ends, which lost 2 bases and 2 bases, there was a span of 14 bases. This chain's CDR3 is CASSEIDVPNTDTQYF. CDR3 nucleotide sequence: TGTGCCAGCAGTGAAATAGACGTGCCCAACACAGATACGCAGTATTTT.

This clonotype has a handful of counts. The rearrangement uses TRBV29-1 and TRBJ1-4; D is undetermined. CDR3 length equals 12 residues. Germline CDR1 reads SQVTM; CDR2 reads ANQGSEA. The V gene lost 6 bases and the J gene lost 8 bases, with 13 bases spanning the gap. The CDR3 DNA reads TGCAGCGTGGAGGACGGTGAAGAAAAACTGTTTTTT. It codes for CSVEDGEEKLFF.

This chain uses TRBV27 with TRBJ1-6; no clear D. The germline V gene encodes CDR1 MNHEY and CDR2 SMNVEV (reference sequence). The V gene lost 2 bases and the J gene lost 4 bases, with 15 bases spanning the gap. The CDR3 consists of 17 residues. CDR3 bases: TGTGCCAGCAGTTTAAGGATTGGAGGCGTATATAATTCACCCCTCCACTTT. It yields the protein CASSLRIGGVYNSPLHF.

The rearrangement links TRBV9 to TRBJ2-1; 8 bases align to TRBD1. Germline-derived CDR1 and CDR2 are SGDLS and YYNGEE. This CDR3 region has 15 residues. The junction had 12 bases not matched to a gene; V was cut back by 4 bases and J by 9 bases. CDR3 nucleotides: TGTGCCAGCAGCCAGGACAGGGCGGTCGGGGCTGAGCAGTTCTTC. Its protein is CASSQDRAVGAEQFF.

This clonotype was found many times. The genes are TRBV27 and TRBJ2-7; possible D gene TRBD1, 5 bases. The V gene lost 4 bases and the J gene lost 3 bases, with 13 bases spanning the gap. This CDR3 is 14 amino acids long. Germline values: CDR1 MNHEY, CDR2 SMNVEV (reference sequence). The CDR3 spells CASSSTASGYEQYF. For the CDR3, the DNA is TGTGCCAGCAGTTCGACAGCGTCCGGCTACGAGCAGTACTTC.

The chain joins TRBV7-2 to TRBJ1-1; D is uncertain. This CDR3 has 15 amino acids. Trimming took off 5 bases at V and 0 bases at J, with 13 bases between the two ends. From germline, CDR1 is SGHTA and CDR2 FQGNSA. The CDR3, as DNA: TGTGCCAGCAGCCCTTGGGAAGGATTGAACACTGAAGCTTTCTTT. Protein: CASSPWEGLNTEAFF.

This clonotype was recorded at least ten times. V and J are TRBV7-8 and TRBJ2-2, with D unresolved. The CDR3 totals 14 residues. V was clipped by 4 bases and J by 4 bases, with 10 bases between them. Germline CDR1 is SGHVS and CDR2 is FQNEAQ. The CDR3 nucleotides are TGTGCCAGCAGCTCCAGGAGAGGCACCGGGGAGCTGTTTTTT. The encoded protein is CASSSRRGTGELFF.

This clonotype was counted at least ten times. J is TRBJ1-1 and V is TRBV6-5, with TRBD1 identical over 12 bases. Looked up from germline, CDR1 is MNHEY and CDR2 is SVGAGI. The ends lost 6 bases at V and 4 bases at J; junction bases unmatched: 12. The CDR3 runs 17 residues. CDR3 loop: CASRLLRDRGPSTEAFF. The CDR3 DNA reads as TGTGCCAGCAGGCTACTGCGGGACAGGGGGCCTAGCACTGAAGCTTTCTTT.